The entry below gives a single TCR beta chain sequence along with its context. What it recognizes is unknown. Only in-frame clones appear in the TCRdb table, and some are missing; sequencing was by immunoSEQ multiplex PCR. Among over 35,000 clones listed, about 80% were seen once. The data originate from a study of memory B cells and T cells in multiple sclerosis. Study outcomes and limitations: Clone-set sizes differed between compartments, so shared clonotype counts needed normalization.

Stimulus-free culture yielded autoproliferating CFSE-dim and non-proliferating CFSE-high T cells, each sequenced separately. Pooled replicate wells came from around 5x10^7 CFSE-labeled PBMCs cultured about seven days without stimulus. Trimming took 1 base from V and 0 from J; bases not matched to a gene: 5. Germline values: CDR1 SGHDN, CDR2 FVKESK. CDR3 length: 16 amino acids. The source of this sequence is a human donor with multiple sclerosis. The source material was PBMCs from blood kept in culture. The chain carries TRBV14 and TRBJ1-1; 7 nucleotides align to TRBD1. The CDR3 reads CASSQGGTVLNTEAFF. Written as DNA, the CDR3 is TGTGCCAGCAGCCAAGGGGGGACAGTCCTGAACACTGAAGCTTTCTTT.